This is a list of T cell receptor beta chains from one sample in a study of cytotoxic CD8 clonotypes in ibrutinib-treated CLL. TCRdb's copy holds only in-frame clones and misses some; the assay was immunoSEQ multiplex PCR. Of more than 200,000 clones listed, more than 75% were seen once; the top ten hold around 10%. This specimen was PBMCs, taken after 12 months of ibrutinib treatment. The receptors were sampled from a human donor with chronic lymphocytic leukemia. The conserved cysteine and the conserved F or W are not part of the CDR3 here. Fields, in order: J gene, V gene, CDR3 protein.

J gene: TRBJ1-2; V gene: TRBV7-8; CDR3 protein: ASSTRLAIYGYT
J gene: TRBJ2-5; V gene: TRBV30; CDR3 protein: AWGRGGPVTQY
J gene: TRBJ1-1; V gene: TRBV27; CDR3 protein: ASRVGKNTEAF
J gene: TRBJ2-7; V gene: TRBV18; CDR3 protein: ASSPRQGGPYEQY
J gene: TRBJ2-7; V gene: TRBV27; CDR3 protein: ASRATTPTQQY
J gene: TRBJ1-1; V gene: TRBV18; CDR3 protein: ASSSVASAEAF
J gene: TRBJ2-7; V gene: TRBV11-1; CDR3 protein: ASSLAGASITEQY
J gene: TRBJ2-1; V gene: TRBV9; CDR3 protein: ASSIETGRYNEQF
J gene: TRBJ1-6; V gene: TRBV6-5; CDR3 protein: ASSLGRNSPLH
J gene: TRBJ2-2; V gene: TRBV6-6; CDR3 protein: ASRTGGMAGELF
J gene: TRBJ2-7; V gene: TRBV4-1; CDR3 protein: ASSLGLGPYEQY
J gene: TRBJ2-2; V gene: TRBV5-5; CDR3 protein: ASSLDAWGSGELF
J gene: TRBJ2-2; V gene: TRBV30; CDR3 protein: AWSRTLNTGELF
J gene: TRBJ2-1; V gene: TRBV19; CDR3 protein: ASSIILVNNEQF
J gene: TRBJ2-3; V gene: TRBV6-1; CDR3 protein: ASSAGQGSADTQY
J gene: TRBJ2-2; V gene: TRBV18; CDR3 protein: ASSPRGSGTTGELF
J gene: TRBJ2-3; V gene: TRBV7-2; CDR3 protein: ASSLGLAVSDTQY
J gene: TRBJ2-1; V gene: TRBV9; CDR3 protein: ASSETGTSGYNEQF
J gene: TRBJ1-2; V gene: TRBV6-1; CDR3 protein: ASSEAPSVGGYGYT
J gene: TRBJ1-5; V gene: TRBV2; CDR3 protein: ASSEFTTDNQPQH
J gene: TRBJ2-3; V gene: TRBV27; CDR3 protein: ASTLTSGIDTQY
J gene: TRBJ2-3; V gene: TRBV6-4; CDR3 protein: ASSDSVTGGTDTQY
J gene: TRBJ1-4; V gene: TRBV25-1; CDR3 protein: ASSESTATNEKLF
J gene: TRBJ2-7; V gene: TRBV6-6; CDR3 protein: ASSVGAQGNEQY
J gene: TRBJ1-2; V gene: TRBV6-6; CDR3 protein: ASSSSGGASYGYT
J gene: TRBJ1-2; V gene: TRBV27; CDR3 protein: ASSLGGFYGYT
J gene: TRBJ1-4; V gene: TRBV19; CDR3 protein: ASSSQSSTNEKLF
J gene: TRBJ2-5; V gene: TRBV5-4; CDR3 protein: ASSLRRGSGETETQY
J gene: TRBJ1-5; V gene: TRBV5-6; CDR3 protein: ASSAGQNNQPQH
J gene: TRBJ1-5; V gene: TRBV25-1; CDR3 protein: ASRGPGSNQPQH
J gene: TRBJ2-7; V gene: TRBV5-6; CDR3 protein: ASSLWPPGDYEQY
J gene: TRBJ2-1; V gene: TRBV18; CDR3 protein: ASSLAGTLNEQF
J gene: TRBJ2-5; V gene: TRBV11-2; CDR3 protein: ASNGSPGQETQY
J gene: TRBJ2-2; V gene: TRBV5-1; CDR3 protein: ASSQIPGMRNTGELF
J gene: TRBJ2-3; V gene: TRBV9; CDR3 protein: ASSVGTSGGALSTDTQY
J gene: TRBJ2-5; V gene: TRBV4-1; CDR3 protein: ASSQPGNWETQY
J gene: TRBJ2-5; V gene: TRBV11-2; CDR3 protein: ASRGIGGTQY
J gene: TRBJ1-2; V gene: TRBV27; CDR3 protein: ASKLDSMSYGYT
J gene: TRBJ2-2; V gene: TRBV11-3; CDR3 protein: ASSPGTGNTGELF
J gene: TRBJ2-5; V gene: TRBV11-2; CDR3 protein: ASSPSWFQETQY
J gene: TRBJ1-4; V gene: TRBV21-1; CDR3 protein: ASSKGFRDRLNEKLF
J gene: TRBJ2-7; V gene: TRBV6-1; CDR3 protein: ASSDWGLAGILPY
J gene: TRBJ2-7; V gene: TRBV11-2; CDR3 protein: ASSRRAGPGNSYEQY
J gene: TRBJ2-2; V gene: TRBV7-3; CDR3 protein: ASSLTTAGELF
J gene: TRBJ2-7; V gene: TRBV6-6; CDR3 protein: ASRHRGNAYEQY
J gene: TRBJ1-2; V gene: TRBV11-2; CDR3 protein: ASSLAPFLDLRNGYT
J gene: TRBJ2-3; V gene: TRBV27; CDR3 protein: ASSFPDGDTQY
J gene: TRBJ1-1; V gene: TRBV14; CDR3 protein: ASSYDRGREGTEAF